One sample yielded the 21 T cell receptor beta chains listed below, sequenced in a study of graft-versus-host responses after intestinal transplantation. The assay was immunoSEQ multiplex PCR, and TCRdb's table has in-frame clones only and misses some. The sample holds approximately 9,700 clones, around 93% seen once. This specimen was PBMCs, taken more than 40 days after intestinal transplantation. These receptors were obtained from a human patient who received an intestinal transplant, so some T cells may come from the graft donor.

V usage is TRBV7-6 and J usage is TRBJ1-1; weak D call: TRBD1 (5 bases). Trimming pared 8 bases from V and 3 bases from J, leaving 13 bases between. From germline, CDR1 is SGHVS and CDR2 FNYEAQ. This CDR3 has 13 amino acids. In DNA form, the CDR3 reads TGTGCCAGCCTGGCAGGGTGGGACACTGAAGCTTTCTTT. Translating gives CASLAGWDTEAFF.

J is TRBJ2-7 and V is TRBV7-2; D might be TRBD1 or TRBD2, each matching 5 bases. Trimming removed 7 bases from V and 4 bases from J, with 14 bases in between. CDR1 and CDR2 (germline): SGHTA, FQGNSA. The CDR3 covers 13 residues. The DNA for the CDR3 is TGTGCCAGCAACCTTCGGGGCTCTTACGAGCAGTACTTC. Protein product: CASNLRGSYEQYF.

The chain has TRBV27 and TRBJ2-4; D remains ambiguous. Deletions cut 2 bases from V and 0 bases from J, with 11 bases between. Germline V gene lookup returns CDR1 MNHEY and CDR2 SMNVEV (reference sequence). CDR3 length equals 16 residues. The CDR3 region has the DNA TGTGCCAGCAGTTTACATCCCAGATTAGCCAAAAACATTCAGTACTTC. It translates to CASSLHPRLAKNIQYF.

The DNA of the CDR3 is TGTGCCAGCAGCGGAGGGGAGACCCAGTACTTC. This encodes CASSGGETQYF. The chain has TRBV12-1 and TRBJ2-5; the table gives TRBD2 as D, unverified against the DNA. TRBV12-1 is classified as a pseudogene. The CDR3 contains 11 residues.

The chain is built from TRBV21-1 and TRBJ2-2; TRBD1 is the table's D call and was not checked against the DNA. TRBV21-1 is given as a pseudogene. This CDR3 has 14 amino acids. CDR3 bases: TGTGCCACCAGCGGACAGGGGGAAGGCGGGGAGCTGTTTTTT. It codes for CATSGQGEGGELFF.

This sequence joins TRBV11-2 and TRBJ2-5, with 7 nucleotides matching TRBD2. In germline, CDR1 is SGHAT, CDR2 FQNNGV. J gave up 1 base and V 1 base, and 3 bases lay outside the gene matches. This CDR3 comprises 15 residues. The CDR3 loop is CASSLGPGGQETQYF. The CDR3 DNA is TGTGCCAGCAGCTTAGGGCCGGGGGGCCAAGAGACCCAGTACTTC.

V usage is TRBV7-9 and J usage is TRBJ2-7; D not resolved. The germline CDR1 and CDR2 sequences are SEHNR and FQNEAQ (reference sequence). Trimming pared 4 bases from V and 2 bases from J, leaving 9 bases between. The CDR3 has 13 residues. CDR3 loop: CASSSRETYEQYF. CDR3 in DNA: TGTGCCAGCAGCTCGCGAGAGACCTACGAGCAGTACTTC. Variable domain in full (rest from reference TRBV7-9 and TRBJ2-7): DTGVSQNPRHKITKRGQNVTFRCDPISEHNRLYWYRQTLGQGPEFLTYFQNEAQLEKSRLLSDRFSAERPKGSFSTLEIQRTEQGDSAMYLCASSSRETYEQYFGPGTRLTVT.

The chain combines TRBV7-3 with TRBJ1-1; a possible D gene is TRBD1 (5 bases). The CDR3 sequence is 14 residues long. Germline values: CDR1 SGHTA, CDR2 FQGTGA. Trimming left V 2 bases short and J 10 bases short, with 17 bases between. CDR3 loop: CASSLSGTGTRAFF. The CDR3 DNA reads as TGTGCCAGCAGCTTATCCGGAACCGGGACCAGAGCTTTCTTT.

This rearrangement joins TRBV5-6 to TRBJ1-2; D uncertain. V gave up 3 bases and J gave up 5 bases, with 23 bases separating them. CDR3 length: 17 amino acids. Germline values: CDR1 SGHDT, CDR2 YYEEEE. The CDR3 DNA sequence: TGTGCCAGCAGCTGGACCCACATCGGGAGGAGAGTGTATGGCTACACCTTC. Its protein product is CASSWTHIGRRVYGYTF. Supplemented by reference TRBV5-6 and TRBJ1-2, the full variable domain reads DAGVTQSPTHLIKTRGQQVTLRCSPKSGHDTVSWYQQALGQGPQFIFQYYEEEERQRGNFPDRFSGHQFPNYSSELNVNALLLGDSALYLCASSWTHIGRRVYGYTFGSGTRLTVV.

CDR3 in amino acids: CASSTTPAGYTF. The CDR3, as DNA: TGTGCCAGCAGCACCACCCCCGCCGGCTACACCTTC. The chain recombines TRBV7-9 with TRBJ1-2; D is undetermined. The V gene's germline CDR1 is SEHNR and CDR2 FQNEAQ (reference sequence). The V gene lost 5 bases and the J gene lost 8 bases, with 12 bases spanning the gap. The CDR3 extends over 12 amino acids.

J is TRBJ1-5 and V is TRBV15; D gene uncertain. Trimming cost V 0 bases and J 6 bases, with 6 bases left between them. This CDR3 region has 13 residues. Germline CDR1 LNHNV, CDR2 YYDKDF (reference sequence). Written as DNA, the CDR3 is TGTGCCACCAGCAGAGATCGGAGTCAGCCCCAGCATTTT. Protein product: CATSRDRSQPQHF.

J is TRBJ2-5 and V is TRBV2, with D perhaps given as TRBD1 or TRBD2 (5 bases each). The CDR3 is 13 residues long. Germline V gives CDR1 SNHLY, CDR2 FYNNEI. V was trimmed by 8 bases and J by 5 bases, leaving 15 bases between them. The CDR3 protein is CASRWGSGETQYF. As DNA, the CDR3 is TGTGCCAGCCGTTGGGGGTCCGGGGAGACCCAGTACTTC.

The V call is TRBV25-1, the J call TRBJ2-7; D call uncertain. Germline V gene sequence: CDR1 MGHDK, CDR2 SYGVNS. The V end lost 8 bases, the J end lost 4 bases, and 3 bases lay between the germline ends. The CDR3 extends over 9 amino acids. CDR3 coding DNA: TGTGCCAGCCAATACGAGCAGTACTTC. Encoded protein: CASQYEQYF.

The chain recombines TRBV6-6 with TRBJ1-2; D is ambiguous. V was shortened by 3 bases and J by 4 bases, with 15 bases between the two germline ends. This CDR3 has 15 amino acids. The germline V gene encodes CDR1 MNHNY and CDR2 SVGAGI (reference sequence). CDR3 sequence (DNA): TGTGCCAGCAGTTATAATGTTGGCAGTCCCTATGGCTACACCTTC. It yields the protein CASSYNVGSPYGYTF.

This chain connects TRBV27 to TRBJ2-7, with 8 bases identical to TRBD1. The CDR3 loop spans 15 amino acids. Trimming at V came to 4 bases and at J to 2 bases, leaving 7 bases not matched to a gene. Germline V gene sequence: CDR1 MNHEY, CDR2 SMNVEV (reference sequence). This chain's CDR3 is CASSSSRDRPYEQYF. CDR3 in DNA: TGTGCCAGCAGTTCCTCCCGGGACAGGCCCTACGAGCAGTACTTC.

The V and J genes are TRBV9 and TRBJ2-7; D is perhaps TRBD2 (6 bases). Germline CDR1 and CDR2: SGDLS and YYNGEE. The CDR3 is made up of 15 amino acids. Trimming took off 0 bases at V and 2 bases at J, with 12 bases between the two ends. This CDR3 is CASSVAGPGAYEQYF. Written as DNA, the CDR3 is TGTGCCAGCAGCGTAGCGGGACCGGGGGCCTACGAGCAGTACTTC. Full variable domain (missing parts from reference TRBV9 and TRBJ2-7): DSGVTQTPKHLITATGQRVTLRCSPRSGDLSVYWYQQSLDQGLQFLIQYYNGEERAKGNILERFSAQQFPDLHSELNLSSLELGDSALYFCASSVAGPGAYEQYFGPGTRLTVT.

The DNA for the CDR3 is TGTGCCAGCAGCTTGGTAGACAGGTTCCACGAGCAGTACTTC. This sequence encodes CASSLVDRFHEQYF. V and J are TRBV11-2 and TRBJ2-7, with TRBD1 as a possible D gene (6 bases). The CDR3 has 14 amino acids. Trimming pared 3 bases from V and 5 bases from J, leaving 14 bases between. Germline V gene sequence: CDR1 SGHAT, CDR2 FQNNGV.

This chain connects TRBV2 to TRBJ1-4; 8 bases are a match to TRBD1. V dropped 8 bases and J dropped 7; count of bases not matched to a gene: 12. The CDR3 extends over 15 amino acids. The germline V gene has CDR1 SNHLY and CDR2 FYNNEI. CDR3 DNA sequence: TGTGCCAGCGCGAATCAAGGACAGGGAAGTGAAAAACTGTTTTTT. It encodes CASANQGQGSEKLFF.

This clone occurred once. This sequence joins TRBV27 and TRBJ1-1, with D perhaps matching TRBD1 (5 bases). V was clipped by 0 bases and J by 1 base, with 9 bases between them. Germline V CDR1 and CDR2: MNHEY, SMNVEV (reference sequence). This CDR3 comprises 15 residues. The CDR3 coding sequence is TGTGCCAGCAGTTTATCGGGGGTCGGGAACACTGAAGCTTTCTTT. It codes for CASSLSGVGNTEAFF.

The sample holds one count of this clone. V usage is TRBV7-3 and J usage is TRBJ2-7; D is perhaps TRBD1 (6 bases). The CDR3 covers 14 residues. The germline V gene has CDR1 SGHTA and CDR2 FQGTGA. V lost 5 bases, J lost 5 bases, and 16 bases lay in between. CDR3 nucleotide sequence: TGTGCCAGCAGCCCAACAGGGAGTAGCCACGAGCAGTACTTC. Amino acid sequence: CASSPTGSSHEQYF. The variable domain in full, with the rest retrieved from reference TRBV7-3 and TRBJ2-7, is GAGVSQTPSNKVTEKGKYVELRCDPISGHTALYWYRQSLGQGPEFLIYFQGTGAADDSGLPNDRFFAVRPEGSVSTLKIQRTERGDSAVYLCASSPTGSSHEQYFGPGTRLTVT.

The chain joins TRBV27 to TRBJ1-4; no reliable D call. CDR1 and CDR2 from the germline V gene are MNHEY and SMNVEV (reference sequence). V was pared by 5 bases and J by 8 bases, with 24 bases between. The CDR3 is made up of 17 amino acids. Written as DNA, the CDR3 is TGTGCCAGCAGTCCACCCCGCCTGGTCTCGGGAGGCGAAAAACTGTTTTTT. Translated, it gives CASSPPRLVSGGEKLFF.